The TCR beta chain under discussion was sequenced for a study of CD8+CD57+ T cells in acquired aplastic anemia. Study-level points and caveats: Fewer than 35 CD8+ CDR3 sequences occurred in both the patients and the controls.

CDR1 and CDR2 from the germline V gene are LGHDT and YNNKEL (reference sequence). This CDR3 has 14 amino acids. Trimming at V came to 4 bases and at J to 10 bases, leaving 6 bases not matched to a gene. A word on this clonotype: The antigen is undetermined.

TCR beta VDJ and CDR3 profiling used genomic DNA as template. TCRdb ran MiXCR on the reads and lists one entry per CDR3 protein. The sample lists about 150,000 distinct CDR3 sequences; about 40% were seen once. The source is a human donor in good health, serving as a control. This chain links TRBV3-1 with TRBJ1-6, with 8 bases that match TRBD1. The sample consisted of sorted CD4+, CD8+, or CD8+CD57+ T cells (not recorded which) from PBMCs. CDR3 sequence (DNA): TGTGCCAGCAGCCTGGGACAGGAACACTCACCCCTCCACTTT. Amino acid sequence: CASSLGQEHSPLHF.